The entry below describes one TCR beta chain. The target antigen is unknown. These data are taken from a study of cytomegalovirus exposure and HLA in healthy donors. Trimming shortened V by 6 bases and J by 6 bases, and 18 bases separated the two germline ends. Germline V lookup: CDR1 MDHEN, CDR2 SYDVKM. This CDR3 comprises 15 residues. Whole-study results and caveats: Approximately 160 TCR beta chains were listed as cytomegalovirus-associated. In a later analysis, first-cohort TCR clusters were found to tend to co-occur in the approximately 120 validation repertoires. CMV antigen specificity of three CMV-associated chains was confirmed in vitro.

Clones were read by immunoSEQ multiplex PCR, and TCRdb kept only the in-frame ones, dropping some. Among hundreds of thousands of clones listed, just over 85% were seen once. The chain employs TRBV28 and TRBJ1-5; D might be TRBD1 (5 bases). What was sequenced was PBMCs. The TCR comes from a woman between 18 and 30 years old in good health and CMV-seronegative. The CDR3 sequence is CASSPGLGAVQPQHF. CDR3 nucleotides: TGTGCCAGCAGCCCCGGGTTAGGGGCTGTTCAGCCCCAGCATTTT.